There are many counts of the clone carrying this T cell receptor (beta chain). Its target is unknown. This sample is part of a study of neurological immune-mediated disorders. V gave up 6 bases and J gave up 4 bases; unmatched junction bases: 8. The CDR3 has 13 residues. Germline loops: CDR1 SQVTM, CDR2 ANQGSEA. The study, taken as a whole, reports: The study found no CDR3 amino acid sequences shared by expanded clones across subjects, suggesting private repertoires in all groups.

In TCRdb, the 5' RACE reads were re-called with MiXCR into one record per CDR3 protein. The table includes about 66,000 distinct CDR3 sequences, 3.5% to 5.5% detected once. Specimen: PBMCs. The sequence came from a man under 40 with multiple sclerosis. The chain carries TRBV29-1 and TRBJ1-1; 7 bases line up with TRBD1. This CDR3 reads CSVRGQSATEAFF. The DNA for the CDR3 is TGCAGCGTCAGGGGACAGTCGGCCACTGAAGCTTTCTTT.